This T cell receptor (beta chain) was captured in a study of T cell responses to AZD1222 COVID-19 vaccine. Method: immunoSEQ multiplex PCR; TCRdb's copy keeps in-frame clones and lacks some. The sample has 150,000 to 250,000 clones; approximately 95% are singletons. Overall study results and limits: Sampling that yielded the repertoires occurred only after the peak T cell response. Across spike, vaccine-associated CD4 TCRs were found, dominant at 160-218 and 743-854.

As concerns this clone: Its antigen is not known.

This CDR3 spans 12 amino acids. V lost 0 bases to trimming and J lost 7 bases, with 7 bases between them. CDR1 is SGHDT, CDR2 YYEEEE, per germline. The genes are TRBV5-6 and TRBJ1-2; D not resolved. The TCR originated in an adult who received the AZD1222 COVID-19 vaccine. Sequenced here: peripheral blood, sampled 28 days after the second AZD1222 dose. Written as DNA, the CDR3 is TGTGCCAGCAGCTTGGGATCAGGTGGCTACACCTTC. Protein: CASSLGSGGYTF.